Each of the 9 T cell receptor beta chains below was sequenced from the same sample in a study of cytomegalovirus exposure and HLA in healthy donors. The PCR made use of 60 Vbeta and 13 Jbeta primers. Produced via immunoSEQ multiplex PCR; TCRdb's table is partial and in-frame only. The sample consists of about 210,000 clones, over 80% of them appearing once. The source material was PBMCs. These receptors came from a woman aged 45-65 years in good health and CMV-seropositive.

The chain joins TRBV11-2 to TRBJ1-1; TRBD1 aligns across 8 bases. The CDR3 sequence is 14 residues long. Germline trimming cut 3 bases from V and 11 bases from J; bases unmatched to any gene: 11. Germline assignment: CDR1 SGHAT and CDR2 FQNNGV. The CDR3 loop reads CASSFSAGGRLAFF. Written as DNA, the CDR3 is TGTGCCAGCAGCTTTTCGGCAGGGGGCCGGTTGGCTTTCTTT.

The V call is TRBV5-1, the J call TRBJ1-6; maybe TRBD1 (6 bases). Germline CDR1 reads SGHRS; CDR2 reads YFSETQ. Trimming shortened V by 1 base and J by 8 bases, and 13 bases separated the two germline ends. The CDR3 contains 15 residues. The CDR3 DNA follows: TGCGCCAGCAGCTTGATTGCGGGGGCGCATTCACCCCTCCACTTT. It codes for CASSLIAGAHSPLHF.

The chain has TRBV5-6 and TRBJ1-1; 8 positions agree with TRBD1. The germline gives CDR1 SGHDT, CDR2 YYEEEE. The CDR3 contains 14 residues. V lost 6 bases to trimming and J lost 1 base; unmatched junction nucleotides: 5. Here the CDR3 DNA reads TGTGCCAGCAAAGACAGGGGCGGGAACACTGAAGCTTTCTTT. Amino acids: CASKDRGGNTEAFF.

The rearrangement links TRBV6-1 to TRBJ2-7, with a weak D call TRBD1 (5 bases). V dropped 4 bases and J dropped 1 base, with 14 bases sitting between them. Germline values: CDR1 MNHNS, CDR2 SASEGT. The CDR3 has 15 residues. CDR3 sequence (DNA): TGTGCCAGCAGTGGTACAGGCGCGGCGTCCTACGAGCAGTACTTC. Translated, it gives CASSGTGAASYEQYF.

In the case of this clone: Additional DNA sequences in this sample encode the identical CDR3. The V and J genes are TRBV5-1 and TRBJ1-6; D is ambiguous. Germline CDR1 and CDR2: SGHRS and YFSETQ. Trimming left V 0 bases short and J 4 bases short, with 5 bases between. CDR3 length: 14 amino acids. CDR3 region: CASSLGGYNSPLHF. The CDR3 nucleotides are TGCGCCAGCAGCTTGGGAGGGTATAATTCACCCCTCCACTTT.

This clone came up a few times. CDR3 DNA sequence: TGTGCCAGCAGCTTAGCGCTAAGGGGCAGGACTGAAGCTTTCTTT. This sequence encodes CASSLALRGRTEAFF. The chain combines TRBV7-9 with TRBJ1-1; D possibly corresponds to TRBD1 (5 bases). V lost 0 bases and J 5 bases, leaving 13 bases between the germline ends. Per the germline V gene, CDR1 is SEHNR and CDR2 is FQNEAQ (reference sequence). The CDR3 is made up of 15 amino acids.

The chain couples TRBV5-6 to TRBJ1-4, with TRBD1 matching 10 bases. V shed 1 base and J 5 bases; nucleotides not matched to a gene: 8. CDR3 length: 17 residues. The germline V gene has CDR1 SGHDT and CDR2 YYEEEE. CDR3 nucleotides: TGTGCCAGCAGCTTGCCCGGGACAGGGGCGAGCAATGAAAAACTGTTTTTT. Translation gives CASSLPGTGASNEKLFF.

This chain links TRBV6-6 with TRBJ1-1, with a tentative D call TRBD1 (6 bases). The germline V and J ends were trimmed by 4 bases and 8 bases, with 11 bases remaining between them. The germline V gene encodes CDR1 MNHNY and CDR2 SVGAGI (reference sequence). This CDR3 spans 12 amino acids. CDR3 residues: CASSSFQGEAFF. The CDR3 DNA sequence: TGTGCCAGCAGTTCTTTCCAGGGGGAAGCTTTCTTT.

The genes are TRBV13 and TRBJ1-1; 8 bases map to TRBD1. CDR3 size: 16 residues. Germline loops: CDR1 PRHDT, CDR2 FYEKMQ (reference sequence). V shed 2 bases and J 1 base; nucleotides not matched to a gene: 6. Written as DNA, the CDR3 is TGTGCCAGCAGCTTATTTTCAGGGGGCGCGAACACTGAAGCTTTCTTT. Residues: CASSLFSGGANTEAFF.